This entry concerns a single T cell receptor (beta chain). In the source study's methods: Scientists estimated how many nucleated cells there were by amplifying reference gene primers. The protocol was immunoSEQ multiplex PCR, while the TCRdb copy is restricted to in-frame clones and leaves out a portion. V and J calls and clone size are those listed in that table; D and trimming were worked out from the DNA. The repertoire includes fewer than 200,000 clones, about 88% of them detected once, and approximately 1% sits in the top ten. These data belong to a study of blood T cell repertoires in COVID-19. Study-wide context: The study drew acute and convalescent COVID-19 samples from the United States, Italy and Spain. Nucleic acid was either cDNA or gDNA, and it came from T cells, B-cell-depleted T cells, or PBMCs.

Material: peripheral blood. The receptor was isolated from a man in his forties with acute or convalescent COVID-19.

Here the CDR3 reads CASSRGGLRSTGELFF. The CDR3 DNA is TGTGCCAGCAGCCGAGGTGGCCTGCGAAGCACCGGGGAGCTGTTTTTT. The V gene is TRBV13, the J gene TRBJ2-2; no definite D call. Germline loops: CDR1 PRHDT, CDR2 FYEKMQ (reference sequence). The CDR3 spans 16 residues. V was clipped by 5 bases and J by 4 bases, with 17 bases between them.